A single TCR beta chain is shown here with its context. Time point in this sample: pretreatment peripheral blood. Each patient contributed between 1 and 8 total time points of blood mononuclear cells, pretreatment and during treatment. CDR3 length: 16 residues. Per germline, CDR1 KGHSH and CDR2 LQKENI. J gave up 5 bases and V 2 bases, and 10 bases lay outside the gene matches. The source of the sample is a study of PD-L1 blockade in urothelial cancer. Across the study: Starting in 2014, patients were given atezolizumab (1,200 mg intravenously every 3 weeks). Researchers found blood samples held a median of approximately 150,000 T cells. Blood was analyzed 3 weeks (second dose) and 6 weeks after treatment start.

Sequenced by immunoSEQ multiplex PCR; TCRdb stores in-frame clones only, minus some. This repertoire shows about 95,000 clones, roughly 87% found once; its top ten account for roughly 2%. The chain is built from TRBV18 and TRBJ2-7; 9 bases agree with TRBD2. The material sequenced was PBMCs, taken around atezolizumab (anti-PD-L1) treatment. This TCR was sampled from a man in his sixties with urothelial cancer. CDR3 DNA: TGTGCCAGCTCACCAAGGGCGGGAGGGCCTCTGGACGAGCAGTACTTC. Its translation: CASSPRAGGPLDEQYF. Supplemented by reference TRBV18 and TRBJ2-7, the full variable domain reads NAGVMQNPRHLVRRRGQEARLRCSPMKGHSHVYWYRQLPEEGLKFMVYLQKENIIDESGMPKERFSAEFPKEGPSILRIQQVVRGDSAAYFCASSPRAGGPLDEQYFGPGTRLTVT.